This T cell receptor (beta chain) came from a study of T cells in Graves' hyperthyroidism and ophthalmopathy. General study results and limits: Progression to ophthalmopathy was predicted a median of 6.5 months early. Ophthalmopathy could be told apart from stable hyperthyroidism with a 13 V-J model.

Template material for amplifying TCR beta CDR3 regions consisted of RNA transcripts. In the first-round RT-PCR of the TCR CDR3, the HTBI primer set was used. TCRdb re-called the multiplex PCR reads with MiXCR, one entry per CDR3 protein. The top ten hold under 35% of the sample, which has 200,000 to 250,000 distinct CDR3 sequences, 16% seen once. The CDR3 runs to 12 residues. Germline CDR1 SGHTA, CDR2 FQGNSA. Subjects with ophthalmopathy showed a Clinical Activity Score no lower than 3, a NOSPECS grade no lower than 4, and a duration shorter than 3 months. Pregnant or lactating patients were excluded, as were those with uncontrolled infection or other autoimmune disease. This clonotype turned up a few times. Its antigen remains unidentified. One end of the junction does not line up with germline, which may come from a read error.

The source material was blood. The source of this sequence is a woman younger than 35 with Graves' ophthalmopathy. J is TRBJ2-7 and V is TRBV7-2, with a possible D match to TRBD1 (5 bases). CDR3 residues: CASSLTAYEQCF. The CDR3, as DNA: TGTGCCAGCAGTCTGACAGCCTACGAGCAGTGCTTC.